The 24 T cell receptor beta chains below were found in one sample sequenced in a study of blood T cells in healthy people across ages. A sample-barcoded 5' primer and a J-beta primer mix were used in a second PCR of roughly 7 to 12 cycles. Using its own MiXCR run on the 5' RACE reads, TCRdb lists one record per CDR3 protein. The data hold roughly 1 million distinct CDR3 sequences, with less than 25% observed a single time. The data also belong to a second study, concerning T cells of mothers and their children.

Source material: blood. The receptors stem from a girl aged 2-10 years in good health.

The sample holds a few counts of this clonotype. The chain joins TRBV10-3 to TRBJ1-5; perhaps TRBD1 as D (5 bases). V was pared by 2 bases and J by 5 bases, with 13 bases between. CDR1 is ENHRY and CDR2 is SYGVKD in the germline V gene. CDR3 length: 15 residues. The CDR3 nucleotides read TGTGCCATCAGTGAGGGTTTCTGGGGGTATCAGCCCCAGCATTTT. Translating gives CAISEGFWGYQPQHF.

The chain employs TRBV24-1 and TRBJ2-1; unclear D gene. The end of the DNA is better explained by TRBJ2-7, so the J call may be wrong. CDR1 KGHDR and CDR2 SFDVKD come from the germline V gene. The CDR3 covers 15 residues. CDR3 in amino acids: CATSPSSRFPHEQYF. The CDR3 nucleotides are TGTGCCACCAGCCCCTCGTCGAGGTTTCCCCACGAGCAGTACTTC.

A note on this clonotype: Just one base apart from a much larger clone, this may be a read error. The chain couples TRBV7-6 to TRBJ1-2; no definite D call. V lost 1 base, J lost 4 bases, and 7 bases lay in between. This CDR3 comprises 13 residues. Germline CDR1 reads SGHVS; CDR2 reads FNYEAQ. CDR3 bases: TGTGCCAGCAGCTTAGTGGCAGGCTATGGCTACACCTTC. This sequence encodes CASSLVAGYGYTF.

The chain has TRBV3-1 and TRBJ1-1, with D uncertain. The CDR3 is made up of 17 amino acids. V dropped 1 base and J dropped 0 bases, with 15 bases sitting between them. Germline V gene data show CDR1 as LGHDT and CDR2 as YNNKEL (reference sequence). CDR3 sequence: CASSQVSGNSMNTEAFF. The CDR3 nucleotides are TGTGCCAGCAGCCAAGTTTCAGGTAACTCCATGAACACTGAAGCTTTCTTT.

This clonotype was recorded a few times. V and J are TRBV7-2 and TRBJ2-7, with unresolved D. CDR3 length: 15 residues. The germline gives CDR1 SGHTA, CDR2 FQGNSA. V lost 3 bases and J 0 bases, leaving 12 bases between the germline ends. The CDR3 nucleotides read TGTGCCAGCAGCTTTGCAGCGATGTCCTCCTACGAGCAGTACTTC. It encodes CASSFAAMSSYEQYF.

This sequence joins TRBV5-5 and TRBJ1-4; D not certain. Germline V CDR1 and CDR2: SGHKS, YYEKEE (reference sequence). The length of the CDR3 is 14 residues. The germline V and J ends were trimmed by 3 bases and 8 bases, with 14 bases remaining between them. The CDR3 coding sequence is TGTGCCAGCAGCTACGCAGGAGACGGAGAAAAACTGTTTTTT. It specifies CASSYAGDGEKLFF.

This clonotype has only a few counts. This chain connects TRBV4-3 to TRBJ2-1; D not resolved. V dropped 0 bases and J dropped 0 bases, with 6 bases sitting between them. The CDR3 has 15 residues. Germline-derived CDR1 and CDR2 are LGHNA and YSLEER. The CDR3 sequence: CASSQEWPSYNEQFF. CDR3 DNA: TGCGCCAGCAGCCAAGAGTGGCCCTCCTACAATGAGCAGTTCTTC.

The chain combines TRBV11-3 with TRBJ2-1; 13 nucleotides agree with TRBD2. CDR1 is SGHNT and CDR2 is YENEEA in the germline V gene. V trimming: 5 bases; J trimming: 2 bases; junction bases outside the gene matches: 9. The CDR3 is made up of 18 amino acids. The CDR3 DNA sequence: TGTGCCAGCAGCGCCTTGACTAGCGGGGGGCATACCTACAATGAGCAGTTCTTC. Its translation is CASSALTSGGHTYNEQFF.

This clonotype was detected many times. The V and J genes are TRBV4-3 and TRBJ1-6; D possibly corresponds to TRBD1 (5 bases). This CDR3 is 14 amino acids long. Per germline, CDR1 LGHNA and CDR2 YSLEER. V lost 0 bases and J lost 14, with 14 bases in between. The CDR3 is CASSQDTGLGALHF. The CDR3 nucleotides are TGCGCCAGCAGCCAAGACACCGGCTTGGGGGCCCTCCACTTT.

The chain employs TRBV4-3 and TRBJ2-5; no firm D call. Trimming took 2 bases from V and 5 from J, leaving 18 bases between them. The CDR3 length is 16 residues. The germline gives CDR1 LGHNA, CDR2 YSLEER. The CDR3 DNA is TGCGCCAGCAGCCAATCCTTACCAGTAGGCTGGGAGACCCAGTACTTC. Translated, it gives CASSQSLPVGWETQYF.

This clonotype was seen more than once but under ten times. The chain couples TRBV18 to TRBJ2-4; a weak D match, TRBD1 (5 bases). From germline, CDR1 is KGHSH and CDR2 LQKENI. With 1 base removed from V and 4 bases from J, the gap between germline ends came to 14 bases. This CDR3 spans 16 amino acids. CDR3 sequence reads: CASSPRGSRGKNIQYF. The DNA for the CDR3 is TGTGCCAGCTCACCACGGGGCTCTAGGGGAAAAAACATTCAGTACTTC. The full variable domain, with the rest looked up from reference TRBV18 and TRBJ2-4, is NAGVMQNPRHLVRRRGQEARLRCSPMKGHSHVYWYRQLPEEGLKFMVYLQKENIIDESGMPKERFSAEFPKEGPSILRIQQVVRGDSAAYFCASSPRGSRGKNIQYFGAGTRLSVL.

This clonotype was observed a few times. The chain is built from TRBV7-2 and TRBJ1-1, with 7 bases fitting TRBD1. Germline lookup yields CDR1 SGHTA and CDR2 FQGNSA. Germline trimming cut 4 bases from V and 0 bases from J; bases unmatched to any gene: 5. The CDR3 loop spans 15 amino acids. CDR3 in DNA: TGTGCCAGCAGCTCCTTGGACAGGATGAACACTGAAGCTTTCTTT. This codes for CASSSLDRMNTEAFF.

The table lists this clonotype with a few counts. The V gene is TRBV12-3 or TRBV12-4, the J gene TRBJ2-1; 8 nucleotides line up with TRBD2. Germline trimming cut 6 bases from V and 7 bases from J; bases unmatched to any gene: 11. This CDR3 spans 15 amino acids. CDR3 in amino acids: CASSHDAGTRNEQFF. Here the CDR3 DNA reads TGTGCCAGCAGCCACGATGCCGGGACTAGAAATGAGCAGTTCTTC.

The rearrangement links TRBV4-2 to TRBJ2-3, with D hard to call. CDR1 is LGHNA and CDR2 is YNFKEQ in the germline V gene. V was cut by 2 bases and J by 3 bases, with 12 bases left in between. The CDR3 length is 15 residues. CDR3: CASSQIFDGTDTQYF. DNA for the CDR3: TGTGCCAGCAGCCAAATTTTCGATGGGACAGATACGCAGTATTTT.

The V gene is TRBV12-3 or TRBV12-4, the J gene TRBJ1-2; D is undetermined. Trimming cost V 2 bases and J 7 bases, with 14 bases left between them. This CDR3 spans 14 amino acids. The chain's CDR3 is CASSLRRPEGGYTF. Written as DNA, the CDR3 is TGTGCCAGCAGTTTAAGAAGGCCGGAGGGTGGCTACACCTTC.

J is TRBJ2-1 and V is TRBV4-2; 14 bases are shared with TRBD2. CDR3 length: 18 residues. CDR1 and CDR2 (germline): LGHNA, YNFKEQ. The ends lost 4 bases at V and 9 bases at J; junction bases unmatched: 14. CDR3 DNA: TGTGCCAGCAGCCCCGACGGGAGACTAGCGGGGGGGCCGATTGAGCAGTTCTTC. It translates to CASSPDGRLAGGPIEQFF.

This clonotype was seen only a few times. The rearrangement links TRBV7-2 to TRBJ1-2; 8 nucleotides line up with TRBD1. The CDR3 extends over 13 amino acids. After removal of 5 bases from V and 11 bases from J, the junction contained 10 bases not matched to a gene. Germline V gene sequence: CDR1 SGHTA, CDR2 FQGNSA. CDR3 amino acids: CASSTNQGARYTF. DNA for the CDR3: TGTGCCAGCAGCACAAATCAGGGGGCTAGATACACCTTC.

This clonotype was recorded a few times. J is TRBJ2-1 and V is TRBV7-8; weak D call: TRBD2 (6 bases). Germline CDR1 SGHVS, CDR2 FQNEAQ. The CDR3 spans 17 residues. Trimming shortened V by 2 bases and J by 9 bases, and 23 bases separated the two germline ends. The CDR3 DNA sequence: TGTGCCAGCAGCTTATTGGGGTTCGGGGGAGTGGGGAGTGAGCAGTTCTTC. It translates to CASSLLGFGGVGSEQFF. Variable domain in full (rest from reference TRBV7-8 and TRBJ2-1): GAGVSQSPRYKVAKRGQDVALRCDPISGHVSLFWYQQALGQGPEFLTYFQNEAQLDKSGLPSDRFFAERPEGSVSTLKIQRTQQEDSAVYLCASSLLGFGGVGSEQFFGPGTRLTVL.

V gene TRBV7-9 combines with J gene TRBJ2-5; unclear D gene. Looked up from germline, CDR1 is SEHNR and CDR2 is FQNEAQ (reference sequence). Between the trimmed V and J ends, which lost 2 bases and 5 bases, there was a span of 12 bases. The CDR3 consists of 14 residues. The CDR3 protein is CASSLLSVRETQYF. Here the CDR3 DNA reads TGTGCCAGCAGCTTATTGAGTGTTCGGGAGACCCAGTACTTC. The full variable domain, in which reference TRBV7-9 and TRBJ2-5 provide the parts outside the CDR3, is DTGVSQNPRHKITKRGQNVTFRCDPISEHNRLYWYRQTLGQGPEFLTYFQNEAQLEKSRLLSDRFSAERPKGSFSTLEIQRTEQGDSAMYLCASSLLSVRETQYFGPGTRLLVL.

The chain joins TRBV6-2 or TRBV6-3 to TRBJ2-5, with TRBD2 identical over 9 bases. TRBJ2-1 matches the DNA end more closely, so the J call is doubtful. The CDR3 extends over 15 amino acids. The germline V gene has CDR1 MNHEY and CDR2 SVGEGT. CDR3 protein: CASGDQVAGAPEQFF. As DNA, the CDR3 is TGTGCCAGCGGGGATCAAGTAGCGGGAGCCCCTGAGCAGTTCTTC.

The V call is TRBV3-1, the J call TRBJ2-6; D unclear. The CDR3 contains 19 residues. Trimming took off 0 bases at V and 1 base at J, with 16 bases between the two ends. The germline CDR1 and CDR2 sequences are LGHDT and YNNKEL (reference sequence). The CDR3 sequence: CASSQETLNPQSGANVLTF. For the CDR3, the DNA is TGTGCCAGCAGCCAAGAAACTCTAAACCCCCAATCTGGGGCCAACGTCCTGACTTTC.

V gene TRBV28 combines with J gene TRBJ2-5, with TRBD1 as a possible D gene (6 bases). Trimming took off 7 bases at V and 5 bases at J, with 20 bases between the two ends. The CDR3 runs 15 residues. In germline, CDR1 is MDHEN, CDR2 SYDVKM. CDR3 residues: CASNSEGGAQETQYF. The CDR3 DNA reads as TGTGCCAGCAACTCAGAAGGGGGAGCGCAGGAGACCCAGTACTTC.

V usage is TRBV7-2 and J usage is TRBJ2-1, with D possibly called TRBD1 or TRBD2 (5 bases each). V was pared by 4 bases and J by 6 bases, with 19 bases between. This CDR3 comprises 16 residues. CDR1 and CDR2 from the germline V gene are SGHTA and FQGNSA. CDR3 residues: CASSSLPGTGFNEQFF. The DNA for the CDR3 is TGTGCCAGCAGCTCCCTCCCGGGGACGGGGTTCAATGAGCAGTTCTTC. Complete variable domain (other parts from reference TRBV7-2 and TRBJ2-1): GAGVSQSPSNKVTEKGKDVELRCDPISGHTALYWYRQSLGQGLEFLIYFQGNSAPDKSGLPSDRFSAERTGGSVSTLTIQRTQQEDSAVYLCASSSLPGTGFNEQFFGPGTRLTVL.

The chain links TRBV3-1 to TRBJ1-2, with D possibly matching TRBD1 (6 bases). Trimming took off 1 base at V and 6 bases at J, with 15 bases between the two ends. The CDR3 runs to 15 residues. In germline, CDR1 is LGHDT, CDR2 YNNKEL (reference sequence). DNA of the CDR3: TGTGCCAGCAGCCAAGCCCCGGACAGAGAGCATGGCTACACCTTC. It yields the protein CASSQAPDREHGYTF.